This TCR beta chain was sequenced during a study of blood T cells in healthy people across ages. PCR was performed a second time for about 6 to 11 cycles using a sample-barcoded 5' primer and a J-beta primer mix. TCRdb re-called the 5' RACE reads with MiXCR, one entry per CDR3 protein. The table lists fewer than 700,000 distinct CDR3 sequences, roughly 41% of them singletons. This CDR3 has 13 residues. Germline V CDR1 and CDR2: SNHLY, FYNNEI. V shed 5 bases and J shed 8 bases, with 15 bases lying between them. The table lists this clonotype with a few counts. The TCR comes from a man older than 75 in good health. The V call is TRBV2, the J call TRBJ1-2; D is perhaps TRBD1 (6 bases). The sequencing sample was made of blood. The CDR3 loop is CASSPGEVRGYTF. As DNA, the CDR3 is TGTGCCAGCAGTCCAGGGGAAGTAAGGGGCTACACCTTC. Supplemented by reference TRBV2 and TRBJ1-2, the full variable domain reads EPEVTQTPSHQVTQMGQEVILRCVPISNHLYFYWYRQILGQKVEFLVSFYNNEISEKSEIFDDQFSVERPDGSNFTLKIRSTKLEDSAMYFCASSPGEVRGYTFGSGTRLTVV.